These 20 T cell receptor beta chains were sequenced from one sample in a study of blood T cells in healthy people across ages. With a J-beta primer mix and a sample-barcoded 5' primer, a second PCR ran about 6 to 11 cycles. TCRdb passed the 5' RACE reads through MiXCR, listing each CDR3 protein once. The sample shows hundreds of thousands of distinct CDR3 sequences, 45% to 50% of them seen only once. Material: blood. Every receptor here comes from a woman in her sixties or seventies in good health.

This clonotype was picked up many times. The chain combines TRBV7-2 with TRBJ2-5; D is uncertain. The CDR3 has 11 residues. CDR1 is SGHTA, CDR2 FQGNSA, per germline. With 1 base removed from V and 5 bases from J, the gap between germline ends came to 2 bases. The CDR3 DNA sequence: TGTGCCAGCAGCTTAGTTGAGACCCAGTACTTC. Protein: CASSLVETQYF.

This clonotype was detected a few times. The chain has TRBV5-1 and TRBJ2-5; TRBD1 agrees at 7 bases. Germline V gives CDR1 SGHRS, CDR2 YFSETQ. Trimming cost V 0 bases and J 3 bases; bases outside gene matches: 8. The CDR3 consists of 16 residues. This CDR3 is CASSLARAGTEETQYF. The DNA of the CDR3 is TGCGCCAGCAGCTTGGCCCGAGCCGGGACAGAAGAGACCCAGTACTTC.

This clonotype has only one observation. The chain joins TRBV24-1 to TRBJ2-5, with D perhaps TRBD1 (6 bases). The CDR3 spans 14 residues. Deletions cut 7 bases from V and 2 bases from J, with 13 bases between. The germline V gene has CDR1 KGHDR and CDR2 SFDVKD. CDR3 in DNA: TGTGCCACCAGATCGACAGGAAAACAAGAGACCCAGTACTTC. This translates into CATRSTGKQETQYF.

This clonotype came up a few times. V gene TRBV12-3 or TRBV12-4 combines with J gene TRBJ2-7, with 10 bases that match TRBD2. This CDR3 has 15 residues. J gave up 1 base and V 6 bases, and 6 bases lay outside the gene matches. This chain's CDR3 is CASRTTSGASYEQYF. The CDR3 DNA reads TGTGCCAGCAGAACCACTAGCGGGGCATCCTACGAGCAGTACTTC.

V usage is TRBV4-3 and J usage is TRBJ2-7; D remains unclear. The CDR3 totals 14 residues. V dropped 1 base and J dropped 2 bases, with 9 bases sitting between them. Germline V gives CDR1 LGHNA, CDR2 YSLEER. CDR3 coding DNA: TGCGCCAGCAGCCAAGCCAGGTTAGCCTACGAGCAGTACTTC. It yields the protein CASSQARLAYEQYF.

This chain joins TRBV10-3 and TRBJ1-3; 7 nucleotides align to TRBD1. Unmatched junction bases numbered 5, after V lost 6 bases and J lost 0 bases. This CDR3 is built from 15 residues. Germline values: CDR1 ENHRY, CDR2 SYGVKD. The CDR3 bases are TGTGCCATCAGGGGACAGCTACTCTCTGGAAACACCATATATTTT. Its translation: CAIRGQLLSGNTIYF.

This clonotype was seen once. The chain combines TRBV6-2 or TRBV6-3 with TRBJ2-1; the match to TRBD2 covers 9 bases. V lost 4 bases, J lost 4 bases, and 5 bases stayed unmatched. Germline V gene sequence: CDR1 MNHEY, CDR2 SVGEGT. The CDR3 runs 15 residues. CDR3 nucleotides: TGTGCCAGCAGTTCTAGCGGGAATCGATACAATGAGCAGTTCTTC. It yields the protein CASSSSGNRYNEQFF.

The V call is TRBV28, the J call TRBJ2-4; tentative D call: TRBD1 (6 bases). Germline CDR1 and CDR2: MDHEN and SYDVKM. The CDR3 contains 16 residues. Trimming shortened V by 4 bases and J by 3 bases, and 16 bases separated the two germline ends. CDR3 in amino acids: CASSSQEPGVKNIQYF. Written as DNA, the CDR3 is TGTGCCAGCAGTTCCCAAGAGCCAGGGGTCAAAAACATTCAGTACTTC.

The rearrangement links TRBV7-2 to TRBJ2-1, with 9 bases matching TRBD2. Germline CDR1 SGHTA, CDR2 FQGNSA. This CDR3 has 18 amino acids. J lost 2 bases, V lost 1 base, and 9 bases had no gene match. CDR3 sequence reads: CASSLGSGTSLAYNEQFF. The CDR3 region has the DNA TGTGCCAGCAGCTTAGGTAGTGGGACTAGCCTCGCCTACAATGAGCAGTTCTTC.

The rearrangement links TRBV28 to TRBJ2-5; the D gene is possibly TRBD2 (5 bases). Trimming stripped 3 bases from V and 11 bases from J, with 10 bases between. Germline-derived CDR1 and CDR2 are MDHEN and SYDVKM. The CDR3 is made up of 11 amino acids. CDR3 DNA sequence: TGTGCCAGCAGTTTGAAGGGAGTGCAGTACTTC. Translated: CASSLKGVQYF.

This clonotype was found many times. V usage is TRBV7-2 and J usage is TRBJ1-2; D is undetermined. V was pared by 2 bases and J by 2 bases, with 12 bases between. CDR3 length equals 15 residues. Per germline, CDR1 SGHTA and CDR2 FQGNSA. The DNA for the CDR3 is TGTGCCAGCAGCTTAAGTGGAGACCTCAACTATGGCTACACCTTC. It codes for CASSLSGDLNYGYTF.

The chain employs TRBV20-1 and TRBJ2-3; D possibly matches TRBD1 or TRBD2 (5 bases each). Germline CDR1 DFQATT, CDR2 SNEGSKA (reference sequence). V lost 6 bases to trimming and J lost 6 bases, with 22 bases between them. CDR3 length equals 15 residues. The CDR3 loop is CSALRLAGAQDTQYF. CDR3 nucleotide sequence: TGCAGTGCCCTGAGGCTAGCTGGGGCCCAGGATACGCAGTATTTT.

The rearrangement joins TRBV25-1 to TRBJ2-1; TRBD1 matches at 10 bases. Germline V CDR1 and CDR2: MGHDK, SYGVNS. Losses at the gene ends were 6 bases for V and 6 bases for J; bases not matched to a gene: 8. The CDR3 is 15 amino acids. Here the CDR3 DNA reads TGTGCCAGCAGAGAGGAGGACAGGGGGACCAATGAGCAGTTCTTC. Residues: CASREEDRGTNEQFF.

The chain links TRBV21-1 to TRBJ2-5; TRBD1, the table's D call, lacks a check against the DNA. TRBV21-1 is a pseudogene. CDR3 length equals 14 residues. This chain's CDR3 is CACRKTGADRRQYF. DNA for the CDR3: TGTGCCTGCCGAAAGACAGGGGCGGACCGACGGCAGTACTTC.

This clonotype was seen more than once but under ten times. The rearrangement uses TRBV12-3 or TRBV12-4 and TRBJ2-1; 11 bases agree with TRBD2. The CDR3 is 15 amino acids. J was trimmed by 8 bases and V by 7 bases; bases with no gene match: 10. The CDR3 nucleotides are TGTGCCAGCACCTTTAGCGGGAGGGCCTGGGATGAGCAGTTCTTC. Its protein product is CASTFSGRAWDEQFF.

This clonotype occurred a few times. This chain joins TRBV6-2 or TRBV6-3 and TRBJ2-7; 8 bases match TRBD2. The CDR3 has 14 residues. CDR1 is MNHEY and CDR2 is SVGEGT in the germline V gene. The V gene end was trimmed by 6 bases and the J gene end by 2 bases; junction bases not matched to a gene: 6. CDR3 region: CASRKAGVTYEQYF. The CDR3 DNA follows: TGTGCCAGCAGGAAAGCGGGAGTGACCTACGAGCAGTACTTC.

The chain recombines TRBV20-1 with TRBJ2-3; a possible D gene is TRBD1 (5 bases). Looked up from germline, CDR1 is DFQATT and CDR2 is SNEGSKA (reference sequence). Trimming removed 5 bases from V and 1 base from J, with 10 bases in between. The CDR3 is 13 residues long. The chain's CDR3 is CSALIQGTDTQYF. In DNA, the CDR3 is TGCAGTGCTCTTATACAGGGCACAGATACGCAGTATTTT.

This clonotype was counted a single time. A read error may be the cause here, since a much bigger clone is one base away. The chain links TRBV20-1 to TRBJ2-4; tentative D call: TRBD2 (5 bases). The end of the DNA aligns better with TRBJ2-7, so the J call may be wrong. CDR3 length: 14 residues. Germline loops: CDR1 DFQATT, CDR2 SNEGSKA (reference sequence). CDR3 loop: CSAGVAYGGDEQYF. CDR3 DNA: TGCAGTGCTGGAGTGGCTTACGGAGGCGACGAGCAGTACTTC.

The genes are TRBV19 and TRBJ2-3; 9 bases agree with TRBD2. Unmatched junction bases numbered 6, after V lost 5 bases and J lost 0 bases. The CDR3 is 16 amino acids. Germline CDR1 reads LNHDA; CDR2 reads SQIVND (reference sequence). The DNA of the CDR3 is TGTGCCAGTAGTGTGACTAGCGGAAAAAGCACAGATACGCAGTATTTT. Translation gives CASSVTSGKSTDTQYF.

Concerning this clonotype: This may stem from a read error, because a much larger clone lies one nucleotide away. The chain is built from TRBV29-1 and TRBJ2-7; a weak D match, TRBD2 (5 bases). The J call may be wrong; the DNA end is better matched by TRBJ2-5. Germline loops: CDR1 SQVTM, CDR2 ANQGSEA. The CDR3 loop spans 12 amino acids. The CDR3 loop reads CSTTGILETQYF. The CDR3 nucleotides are TGCAGCACCACCGGGATCTTGGAGACCCAGTACTTC.